This T cell receptor beta chain was captured by sequencing in a study of cytomegalovirus exposure and HLA in healthy donors. Looking at the study overall: It was reported in a later analysis that the same platform had been used for the 110 or so validation repertoires as for the roughly 710 first-cohort repertoires. Study results and limitations: About 150 TCR beta chains were listed as cytomegalovirus-associated. Clusters of TCRs from the first cohort tended to co-occur in the roughly 120 validation repertoires (as a later analysis found).

Donors were drawn from the approximately 130-subject validation cohort, separate from the 666-subject first cohort. Data came from immunoSEQ multiplex PCR; TCRdb stores just in-frame clones and leaves some out. Of over 60,000 clones listed, around 95% are singletons. Note on this clone: Its antigen remains unknown.

In germline, CDR1 is MNHNS, CDR2 SASEGT. This CDR3 contains 14 residues. Trimming cost V 4 bases and J 0 bases, with 7 bases left between them. The source of this sequence is a man younger than 30 in good health and CMV-seronegative. Material: PBMCs. J is TRBJ2-4 and V is TRBV6-1; no definite D call. As DNA, the CDR3 is TGTGCCAGCAGTGCTGTTCTAGCCAAAAACATTCAGTACTTC. It is translated as CASSAVLAKNIQYF.